What follows are 23 T cell receptor beta chains derived from one specimen sequenced in a study of T cell clonotyping in hematopoietic cell transplantation. Generated by immunoSEQ multiplex PCR, the TCRdb table keeps only in-frame clones and is missing some. Here the sample spans roughly 29,000 clones, over 65% being singletons. As to time point: recipient sample about 28 days before transplant, after cytoreduction. The source material was peripheral blood mononuclear cells, sampled before stem cell transplant. These receptors all come from a woman in her twenties or thirties with chronic myeloid leukemia. Some clones in this sample may be carry-over from other donors' samples.

The chain couples TRBV25-1 to TRBJ1-3; possibly TRBD1 for D (6 bases). Germline V gene data show CDR1 as MGHDK and CDR2 as SYGVNS. Trimming took 0 bases from V and 4 from J, leaving 10 bases between them. The CDR3 runs to 15 residues. The chain's CDR3 is CASSEYGQGGNTIYF. In DNA form, the CDR3 reads TGTGCCAGCAGTGAATATGGTCAGGGGGGAAACACCATATATTTT.

The chain carries TRBV6-1 and TRBJ1-3; the D gene is possibly TRBD1 (5 bases). The CDR3 is 14 amino acids. The V and J ends lost 3 bases and 2 bases respectively, with 8 bases between them. The germline V gene encodes CDR1 MNHNS and CDR2 SASEGT. CDR3 residues: CASSEQGPGNTIYF. The DNA for the CDR3 is TGTGCCAGCAGTGAGCAGGGTCCTGGAAACACCATATATTTT.

The chain combines TRBV4-2 with TRBJ2-3; 10 bases map to TRBD2. The V and J ends lost 4 bases and 0 bases, in that order; junction bases with no gene match: 10. The CDR3 has 18 amino acids. Germline values: CDR1 LGHNA, CDR2 YNFKEQ. The CDR3 region is CASSRGYSGGFSTDTQYF. CDR3 DNA: TGTGCCAGCAGCCGGGGGTATAGCGGGGGGTTTAGCACAGATACGCAGTATTTT.

The chain uses TRBV6-4 and TRBJ1-2; TRBD1 matches 7 bases. V lost 2 bases and J lost 3; bases outside the gene matches: 0. The germline V gene has CDR1 MRHNA and CDR2 SNTAGT. The CDR3 runs 13 residues. The CDR3 DNA reads as TGTGCCAGCAGTGACACAGGGGACTATGGCTACACCTTC. This gives the protein CASSDTGDYGYTF.

The V and J genes are TRBV5-6 and TRBJ2-6, with 7 positions matching TRBD1. This CDR3 contains 18 residues. V lost 4 bases and J lost 0; bases outside the gene matches: 10. The germline V gene encodes CDR1 SGHDT and CDR2 YYEEEE. CDR3 DNA: TGTGCCAGCAGCCTGAGGGACAGCTATACCTCTGGGGCCAACGTCCTGACTTTC. Translation: CASSLRDSYTSGANVLTF. Looking up the rest from reference TRBV5-6 and TRBJ2-6 gives the full variable domain: DAGVTQSPTHLIKTRGQQVTLRCSPKSGHDTVSWYQQALGQGPQFIFQYYEEEERQRGNFPDRFSGHQFPNYSSELNVNALLLGDSALYLCASSLRDSYTSGANVLTFGAGSRLTVL.

This chain connects TRBV6-5 to TRBJ1-2, with no clear D. Trimming cost V 6 bases and J 2 bases, with 4 bases left between them. Germline V gene data show CDR1 as MNHEY and CDR2 as SVGAGI. The CDR3 is 11 residues long. CDR3 DNA: TGTGCCAGCAGAGCCAACTATGGCTACACCTTC. Protein: CASRANYGYTF.

This clone was found a few times. This sequence joins TRBV5-1 and TRBJ2-1; 9 positions match TRBD1. V dropped 0 bases and J dropped 12; count of bases not matched to a gene: 1. CDR3 size: 12 residues. Germline CDR1 and CDR2: SGHRS and YFSETQ. CDR3 nucleotide sequence: TGCGCCAGCAGCTTGGGACAGGGGGGGCAGTTCTTC. As protein: CASSLGQGGQFF.

The chain is built from TRBV30 and TRBJ1-2, with 9 bases aligning to TRBD1. Unmatched junction bases numbered 7, after V lost 0 bases and J lost 5 bases. CDR3 length: 15 amino acids. Germline V CDR1 and CDR2: GTSNPN, SVGIG (reference sequence). The CDR3 DNA sequence: TGTGCCTGGAGTGTACCCGGGACAGGGTCTTATGGCTACACCTTC. Encoded protein: CAWSVPGTGSYGYTF.

This clone was seen more than once but under ten times. CDR3 in amino acids: CASSKRTGWDTEAFF. The CDR3 nucleotides read TGTGCCAGCAGTAAGAGGACAGGGTGGGACACTGAAGCTTTCTTT. The rearrangement links TRBV6-6 to TRBJ1-1; 8 nucleotides align to TRBD1. CDR3 length: 15 amino acids. Germline V CDR1 and CDR2: MNHNY, SVGAGI (reference sequence). V was clipped by 5 bases and J by 3 bases; unmatched bases: 8.

The gene calls are TRBV28 and TRBJ1-1, with D possibly matching TRBD1 (5 bases). Germline loops: CDR1 MDHEN, CDR2 SYDVKM. With 5 bases removed from V and 5 bases from J, the gap between germline ends came to 18 bases. This CDR3 is 15 amino acids long. The CDR3 DNA reads as TGTGCCAGCAGTCCCCAAAGGGAGGGGAGTACTGAAGCTTTCTTT. Amino acids: CASSPQREGSTEAFF.

This clone was seen once. The rearrangement links TRBV27 to TRBJ2-7; 8 nucleotides match TRBD1. The ends lost 3 bases at V and 3 bases at J; junction bases unmatched: 16. Germline CDR1 is MNHEY and CDR2 is SMNVEV (reference sequence). CDR3 size: 18 residues. In DNA, the CDR3 is TGTGCCAGCAGTTTTCGGTTTGGGAGAGTCGGGACAGGCTACGAGCAGTACTTC. Translation gives CASSFRFGRVGTGYEQYF.

This sequence joins TRBV29-1 and TRBJ2-3; D is uncertain. The germline CDR1 and CDR2 sequences are SQVTM and ANQGSEA. V was cut by 4 bases and J by 1 base, with 6 bases left in between. The CDR3 is 12 residues long. CDR3 DNA: TGCAGCGTTGGAGAGGGCACAGATACGCAGTATTTT. Amino acid sequence: CSVGEGTDTQYF.

The rearrangement joins TRBV4-1 to TRBJ2-7; TRBD2 aligns across 8 bases. Germline loops: CDR1 MGHRA, CDR2 YSYEKL. Unmatched junction bases numbered 15, after V lost 1 base and J lost 1 base. There are 19 residues in the CDR3. The CDR3 region is CASSQVSLAGGPFSYEQYF. The DNA of the CDR3 is TGCGCCAGCAGCCAAGTATCTCTCGCGGGGGGTCCCTTTTCCTACGAGCAGTACTTC.

The chain links TRBV18 to TRBJ1-6; the D is unclear. The CDR3 covers 12 residues. The germline CDR1 and CDR2 sequences are KGHSH and LQKENI. Trimming removed 5 bases from V and 10 bases from J, with 9 bases in between. This CDR3 reads CASSDGVSPLHF. The CDR3 DNA sequence: TGTGCCAGCTCAGATGGGGTCTCACCCCTCCACTTT. The variable domain in full, completed from reference TRBV18 and TRBJ1-6, reads NAGVMQNPRHLVRRRGQEARLRCSPMKGHSHVYWYRQLPEEGLKFMVYLQKENIIDESGMPKERFSAEFPKEGPSILRIQQVVRGDSAAYFCASSDGVSPLHFGNGTRLTVT.

V usage is TRBV25-1 and J usage is TRBJ1-1; D might be TRBD1 (5 bases). The CDR3 sequence is 16 residues long. Per the germline V gene, CDR1 is MGHDK and CDR2 is SYGVNS. V lost 4 bases, J lost 2 bases, and 17 bases lay in between. In DNA form, the CDR3 reads TGTGCCAGCAGTGCCCCCGGGGCAGGAGAAAACACTGAAGCTTTCTTT. This translates into CASSAPGAGENTEAFF.

The chain recombines TRBV4-2 with TRBJ1-1; a possible D gene is TRBD1 (6 bases). V was shortened by 3 bases and J by 4 bases, with 15 bases between the two germline ends. This CDR3 region has 15 residues. Germline CDR1 LGHNA, CDR2 YNFKEQ. CDR3 nucleotides: TGTGCCAGCAGCCACTCAACAGGGTCGAGCACTGAAGCTTTCTTT. Encoded protein: CASSHSTGSSTEAFF.

The chain uses TRBV11-1 and TRBJ1-1; 8 positions match TRBD1. CDR1 is SGHAT, CDR2 FQDESV, per germline (reference sequence). The CDR3 extends over 16 amino acids. V lost 3 bases and J lost 1; bases outside the gene matches: 7. This CDR3 reads CASSFPGGQRNTEAFF. The CDR3 DNA reads TGTGCCAGCAGCTTCCCAGGGGGCCAGAGGAACACTGAAGCTTTCTTT.

J is TRBJ1-4 and V is TRBV7-9; D is ambiguous. V gave up 5 bases and J gave up 7 bases, with 11 bases separating them. CDR1 and CDR2 (germline): SEHNR, FQNEAQ (reference sequence). The CDR3 extends over 13 amino acids. The CDR3 loop reads CASSHDIGEKLFF. The CDR3 region has the DNA TGTGCCAGCAGCCACGACATCGGTGAAAAACTGTTTTTT.

The chain employs TRBV25-1 and TRBJ1-5, with 7 bases lining up with TRBD1. The J segment lost 0 bases and the V segment lost 6 bases, leaving 5 bases of the junction unmatched. Germline V CDR1 and CDR2: MGHDK, SYGVNS. This CDR3 is 15 amino acids long. The CDR3 coding sequence is TGTGCCAGCAGCCCGGGACAGTATAGCAATCAGCCCCAGCATTTT. Encoded protein: CASSPGQYSNQPQHF.

This sequence joins TRBV5-1 and TRBJ1-3; D unresolved. Germline V gene sequence: CDR1 SGHRS, CDR2 YFSETQ. The CDR3 consists of 14 residues. Trimming took 6 bases from V and 9 from J, leaving 19 bases between them. The CDR3 coding sequence is TGCGCCAGCACCCAGTCAAGCTCTGGCGGCACCATATATTTT. It translates to CASTQSSSGGTIYF.

The chain uses TRBV11-3 and TRBJ1-2; D uncertain. Trimming took 10 bases from V and 4 from J, leaving 19 bases between them. The CDR3 loop spans 14 amino acids. Germline V gives CDR1 SGHNT, CDR2 YENEEA. The CDR3 DNA is TGTGCCACCTTCCGTGGCAGCAGCTTCTATGGCTACACCTTC. This gives the protein CATFRGSSFYGYTF. Filled out from reference TRBV11-3 and TRBJ1-2, the complete variable domain reads EAGVVQSPRYKIIEKKQPVAFWCNPISGHNTLYWYLQNLGQGPELLIRYENEEAVDDSQLPKDRFSAERLKGVDSTLKIQPAELGDSAVYLCATFRGSSFYGYTFGSGTRLTVV.

V gene TRBV7-2 combines with J gene TRBJ2-7, with unresolved D. Germline-derived CDR1 and CDR2 are SGHTA and FQGNSA. This CDR3 comprises 12 residues. The V end lost 5 bases, the J end lost 2 bases, and 7 bases lay between the germline ends. The CDR3 coding sequence is TGTGCCAGCAGCCCGGTCACCTACGAGCAGTACTTC. It translates to CASSPVTYEQYF.

The V gene is TRBV30, the J gene TRBJ1-3; D is unclear. The V gene lost 4 bases and the J gene lost 0 bases, with 16 bases spanning the gap. This CDR3 is 16 amino acids long. CDR1 is GTSNPN and CDR2 is SVGIG in the germline V gene (reference sequence). The CDR3 sequence: CAWNRGGLSSGNTIYF. CDR3 DNA sequence: TGTGCCTGGAACAGAGGAGGCTTAAGCTCTGGAAACACCATATATTTT.